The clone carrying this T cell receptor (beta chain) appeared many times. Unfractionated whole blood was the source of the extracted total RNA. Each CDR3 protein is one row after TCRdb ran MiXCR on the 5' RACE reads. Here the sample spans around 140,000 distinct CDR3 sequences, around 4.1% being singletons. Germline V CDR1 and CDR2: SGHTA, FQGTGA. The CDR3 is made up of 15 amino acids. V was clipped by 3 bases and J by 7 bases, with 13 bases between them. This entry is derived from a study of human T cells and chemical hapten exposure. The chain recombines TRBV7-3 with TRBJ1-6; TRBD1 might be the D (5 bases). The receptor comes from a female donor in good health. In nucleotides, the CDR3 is TGTGCCAGCAGCTTGTATGGGACCCAGAATTCACCCCTCCACTTT. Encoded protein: CASSLYGTQNSPLHF.